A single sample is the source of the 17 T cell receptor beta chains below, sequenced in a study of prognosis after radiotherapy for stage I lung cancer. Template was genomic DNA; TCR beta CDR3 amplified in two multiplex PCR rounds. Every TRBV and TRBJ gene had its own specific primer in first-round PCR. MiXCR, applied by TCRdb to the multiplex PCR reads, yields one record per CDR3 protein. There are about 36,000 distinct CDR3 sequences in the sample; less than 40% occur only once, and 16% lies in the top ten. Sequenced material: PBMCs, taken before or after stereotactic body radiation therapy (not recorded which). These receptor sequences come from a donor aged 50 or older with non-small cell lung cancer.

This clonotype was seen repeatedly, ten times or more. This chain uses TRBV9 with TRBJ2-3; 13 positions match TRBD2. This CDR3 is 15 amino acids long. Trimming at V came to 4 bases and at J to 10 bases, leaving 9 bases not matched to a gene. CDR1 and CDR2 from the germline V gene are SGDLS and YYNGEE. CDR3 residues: CASSPWTSGSLAQYF. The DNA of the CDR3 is TGTGCCAGCAGCCCATGGACTAGCGGGAGTCTCGCGCAGTATTTT.

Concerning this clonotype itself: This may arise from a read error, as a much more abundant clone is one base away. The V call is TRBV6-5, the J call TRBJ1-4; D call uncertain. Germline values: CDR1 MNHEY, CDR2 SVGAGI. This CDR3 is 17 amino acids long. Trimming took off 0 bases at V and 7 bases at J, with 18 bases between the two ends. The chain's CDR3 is CASSYSIPGPWAEKLFF. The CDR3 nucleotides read TGTGCCAGCAGTTACTCGATCCCAGGCCCATGGGCTGAAAAACTGTTTTTT.

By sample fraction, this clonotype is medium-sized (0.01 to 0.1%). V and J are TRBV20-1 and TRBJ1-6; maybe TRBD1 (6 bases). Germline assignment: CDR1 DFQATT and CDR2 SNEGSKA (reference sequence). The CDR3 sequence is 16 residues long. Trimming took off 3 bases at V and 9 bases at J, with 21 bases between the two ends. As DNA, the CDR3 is TGCAGTGCTAGCCCCCCCTGGGCAGGGGAAGCTTCACCCCTCCACTTT. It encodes CSASPPWAGEASPLHF.

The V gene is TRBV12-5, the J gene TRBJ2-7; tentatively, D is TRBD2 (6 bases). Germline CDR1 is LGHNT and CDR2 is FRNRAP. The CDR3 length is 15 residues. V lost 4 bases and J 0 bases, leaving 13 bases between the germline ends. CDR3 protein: CASGSGTPISYEQYF. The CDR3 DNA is TGTGCTAGTGGTTCCGGGACTCCTATCTCCTACGAGCAGTACTTC.

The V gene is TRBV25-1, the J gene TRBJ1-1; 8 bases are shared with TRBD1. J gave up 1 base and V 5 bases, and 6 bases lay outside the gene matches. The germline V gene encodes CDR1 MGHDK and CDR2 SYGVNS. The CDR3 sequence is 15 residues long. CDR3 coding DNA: TGTGCCAGCAGTCCCGGAACAGGGGGGAACACTGAAGCTTTCTTT. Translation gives CASSPGTGGNTEAFF.

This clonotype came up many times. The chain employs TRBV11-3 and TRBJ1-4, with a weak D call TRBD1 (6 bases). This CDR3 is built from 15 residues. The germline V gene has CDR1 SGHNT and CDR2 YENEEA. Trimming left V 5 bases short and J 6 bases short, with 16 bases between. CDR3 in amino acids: CASSPGGGGDEKLFF. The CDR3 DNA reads TGTGCCAGCAGCCCCGGCGGGGGCGGGGATGAAAAACTGTTTTTT.

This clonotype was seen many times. The CDR3 DNA follows: TGCAGTGCTAGTCGGATGAGGGACACTGAAGCTTTCTTT. Its translation is CSASRMRDTEAFF. The gene calls are TRBV20-1 and TRBJ1-1; no firm D call. Per germline, CDR1 DFQATT and CDR2 SNEGSKA (reference sequence). Trimming left V 3 bases short and J 3 bases short, with 11 bases between. This CDR3 is built from 13 residues.

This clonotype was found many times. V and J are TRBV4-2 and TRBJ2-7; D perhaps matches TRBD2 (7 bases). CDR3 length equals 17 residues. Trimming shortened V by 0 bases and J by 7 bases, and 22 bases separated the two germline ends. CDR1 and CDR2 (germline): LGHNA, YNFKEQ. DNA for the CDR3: TGTGCCAGCAGCCAAGATATACCCGGGGGGCGGAGTTATGAGCAGTACTTC. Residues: CASSQDIPGGRSYEQYF.

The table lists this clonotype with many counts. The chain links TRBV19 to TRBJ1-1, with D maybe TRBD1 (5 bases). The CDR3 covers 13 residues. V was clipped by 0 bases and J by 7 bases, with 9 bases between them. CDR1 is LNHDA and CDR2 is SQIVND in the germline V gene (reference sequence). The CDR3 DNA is TGTGCCAGTAGTATAGACCGGGACTATGAAGCTTTCTTT. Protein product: CASSIDRDYEAFF.

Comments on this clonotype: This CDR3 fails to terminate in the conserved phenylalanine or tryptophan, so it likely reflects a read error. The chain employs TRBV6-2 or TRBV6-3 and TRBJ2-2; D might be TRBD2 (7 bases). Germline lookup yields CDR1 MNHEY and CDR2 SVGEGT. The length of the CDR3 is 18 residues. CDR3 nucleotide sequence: TGTGCCAGCAGTTACGGAGAGAGGGGGGGCCGGAGCACCTGGGAGCTGTTTTGT. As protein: CASSYGERGGRSTWELFC.

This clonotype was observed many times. This CDR3 reads CASRPSIQDTQYF. CDR3 sequence (DNA): TGTGCCAGCAGACCTAGCATCCAAGATACGCAGTATTTT. The chain recombines TRBV2 with TRBJ2-3; D may be TRBD2 (5 bases). From germline, CDR1 is SNHLY and CDR2 FYNNEI. The V gene lost 6 bases and the J gene lost 5 bases, with 12 bases spanning the gap. The CDR3 contains 13 residues. Full variable domain (missing parts from reference TRBV2 and TRBJ2-3): EPEVTQTPSHQVTQMGQEVILRCVPISNHLYFYWYRQILGQKVEFLVSFYNNEISEKSEIFDDQFSVERPDGSNFTLKIRSTKLEDSAMYFCASRPSIQDTQYFGPGTRLTVL.

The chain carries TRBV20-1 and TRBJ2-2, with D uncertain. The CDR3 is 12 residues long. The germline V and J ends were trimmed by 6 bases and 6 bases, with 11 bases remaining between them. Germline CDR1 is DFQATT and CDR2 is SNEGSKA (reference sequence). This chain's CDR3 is CSASSESGELFF. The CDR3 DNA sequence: TGCAGTGCCTCCTCGGAGTCCGGGGAGCTGTTTTTT.

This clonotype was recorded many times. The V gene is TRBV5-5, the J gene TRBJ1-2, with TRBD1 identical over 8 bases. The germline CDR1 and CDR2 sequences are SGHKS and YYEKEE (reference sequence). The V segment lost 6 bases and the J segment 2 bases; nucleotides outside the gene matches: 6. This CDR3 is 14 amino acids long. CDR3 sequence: CASNTGQDNYGYTF. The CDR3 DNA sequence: TGTGCCAGCAACACGGGACAGGACAACTATGGCTACACCTTC. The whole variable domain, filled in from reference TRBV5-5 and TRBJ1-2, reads DAGVTQSPTHLIKTRGQQVTLRCSPISGHKSVSWYQQVLGQGPQFIFQYYEKEERGRGNFPDRFSARQFPNYSSELNVNALLLGDSALYLCASNTGQDNYGYTFGSGTRLTVV.

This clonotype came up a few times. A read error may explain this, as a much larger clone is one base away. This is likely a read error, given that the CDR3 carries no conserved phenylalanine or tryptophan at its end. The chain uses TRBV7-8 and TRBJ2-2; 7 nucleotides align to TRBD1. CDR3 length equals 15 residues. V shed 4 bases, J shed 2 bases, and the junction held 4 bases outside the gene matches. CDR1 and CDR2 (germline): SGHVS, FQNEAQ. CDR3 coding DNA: TGTGCCAGCAGCTCCCTAGGGGGCAACACCGGGGAGCTGTTTCTT. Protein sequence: CASSSLGGNTGELFL.

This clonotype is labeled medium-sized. The CDR3 nucleotides are TGTGCCAGCAGTTCCTCGCGGACACAGGGGGTAGGCTACACCTTC. Protein: CASSSSRTQGVGYTF. This chain uses TRBV6-5 with TRBJ1-2; 8 positions match TRBD1. This CDR3 region has 15 residues. V lost 4 bases to trimming and J lost 8 bases; unmatched junction nucleotides: 12. Germline V CDR1 and CDR2: MNHEY, SVGAGI.

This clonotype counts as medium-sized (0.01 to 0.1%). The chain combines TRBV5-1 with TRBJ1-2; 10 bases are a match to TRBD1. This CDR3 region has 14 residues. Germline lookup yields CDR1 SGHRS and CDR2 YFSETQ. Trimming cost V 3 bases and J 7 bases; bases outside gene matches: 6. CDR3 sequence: CASSSGQGESGYTF. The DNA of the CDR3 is TGCGCCAGCAGCTCAGGACAGGGGGAAAGTGGCTACACCTTC.

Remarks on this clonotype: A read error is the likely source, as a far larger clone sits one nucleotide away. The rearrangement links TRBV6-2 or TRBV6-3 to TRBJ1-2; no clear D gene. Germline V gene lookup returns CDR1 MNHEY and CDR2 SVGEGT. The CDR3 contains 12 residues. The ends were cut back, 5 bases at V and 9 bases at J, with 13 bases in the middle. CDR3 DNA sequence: TGTGCCAGCAGTGACAATGGCAGGTGCTACACCTTC. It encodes CASSDNGRCYTF.